A single T cell receptor beta chain is shown here with its context. The study profiled TCR beta VDJ and CDR3 using genomic DNA as template. TCRdb re-derived calls from the reads in MiXCR, one entry per CDR3 protein. Among over 150,000 distinct CDR3 sequences listed, about two thirds were seen once. V dropped 8 bases and J dropped 1; count of bases not matched to a gene: 10. The germline gives CDR1 SNHLY, CDR2 FYNNEI. The CDR3 is 16 amino acids. All patients picked for sequencing had shown, by flow cytometry, an expansion of CD8+CD57+ cells. This record belongs to a study of CD8+CD57+ T cells in acquired aplastic anemia.

The sample was sorted CD4+, CD8+, or CD8+CD57+ T cells (not recorded which) from PBMCs. This receptor was identified in a human donor with aplastic anemia. The chain is built from TRBV2 and TRBJ2-3; 9 nucleotides agree with TRBD2. This CDR3 reads CASGRRASGGTDTQYF. The CDR3 DNA reads as TGTGCCAGCGGACGTAGGGCTAGCGGGGGCACAGATACGCAGTATTTT.